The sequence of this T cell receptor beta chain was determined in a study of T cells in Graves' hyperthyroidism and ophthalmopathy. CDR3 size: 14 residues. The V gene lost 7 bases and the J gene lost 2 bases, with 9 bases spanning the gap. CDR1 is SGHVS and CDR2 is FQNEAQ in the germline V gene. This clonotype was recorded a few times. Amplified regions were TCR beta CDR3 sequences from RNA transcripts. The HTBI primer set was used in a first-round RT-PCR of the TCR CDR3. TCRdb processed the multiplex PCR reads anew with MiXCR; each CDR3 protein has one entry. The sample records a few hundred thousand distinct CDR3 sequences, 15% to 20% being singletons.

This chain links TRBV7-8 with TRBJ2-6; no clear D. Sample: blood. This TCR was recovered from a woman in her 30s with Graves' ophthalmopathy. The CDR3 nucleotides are TGTGCCAGCACACCGCGAACTGGGGCCAACGTCCTGACTTTC. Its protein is CASTPRTGANVLTF.